This TCR beta chain was documented in a study of CD8 T cells in ankylosing spondylitis. The CDR3 contains 15 residues. The ends lost 6 bases at V and 5 bases at J; junction bases unmatched: 7. For TCR beta, libraries came from quantitative 5'-RACE with molecular barcodes. TCRdb re-called the 5' RACE reads through MiXCR, storing one row per CDR3 protein. The sample comprises some 240,000 distinct CDR3 sequences, about 18% of which are singletons, and under 40% rests with the top ten. This clonotype was seen a handful of times. The rearrangement joins TRBV12-3 or TRBV12-4 to TRBJ2-2; 9 nucleotides line up with TRBD2. Source material: blood, either unsorted or a sorted T cell fraction (not recorded which). This TCR was recovered from a male donor with ankylosing spondylitis or in good health (not recorded which). The CDR3 nucleotides read TGTGCCAGCAGCCCCGAACTAGCGGGTACCGGGGAGCTGTTTTTT. This sequence encodes CASSPELAGTGELFF.